The 18 T cell receptor beta chains below all came from one sample that was sequenced in a study of T-cell reconstitution after alpha-beta-depleted transplantation in children. Using unique molecular identifiers, the investigators prepared the TCRbeta library. TCRdb called the PCR reads again in MiXCR, with one record for every CDR3 protein. The table has approximately 230,000 distinct CDR3 sequences, about 24% seen once. This specimen consisted of PBMCs, mostly from graft donor cells, obtained 360 days after TCRalphabeta/CD19-depleted stem cell transplant. The receptor set was obtained from a female patient under 10 years old who had a stem cell transplant for congenital amegakaryocytic thrombocytopenia, so the T cells may come from the graft donor.

The rearrangement joins TRBV7-6 to TRBJ2-3; TRBD2 aligns across 7 bases. V gave up 0 bases and J gave up 1 base; unmatched junction bases: 1. The CDR3 extends over 15 amino acids. Germline CDR1 is SGHVS and CDR2 is FNYEAQ. The CDR3 loop is CASSLAAGGTDTQYF. The CDR3 bases are TGTGCCAGCAGCTTAGCTGCGGGGGGCACAGATACGCAGTATTTT.

This clonotype came up a few times. This chain connects TRBV12-3 or TRBV12-4 to TRBJ2-5; perhaps TRBD1 as D (6 bases). Trimming shortened V by 6 bases and J by 1 base, and 12 bases separated the two germline ends. The CDR3 length is 14 residues. CDR3 in amino acids: CASSLNRVQETQYF. CDR3 in DNA: TGTGCCAGCAGCCTGAACAGGGTCCAAGAGACCCAGTACTTC.

This clonotype has more than one count but fewer than ten. This rearrangement joins TRBV24-1 to TRBJ1-4; tentatively, D is TRBD1 (5 bases). The CDR3 spans 17 residues. Looked up from germline, CDR1 is KGHDR and CDR2 is SFDVKD. V was pared by 4 bases and J by 7 bases, with 21 bases between. CDR3 nucleotide sequence: TGTGCCACCAGTGACTCGGGGCCTGGGGCCGGGATTGAAAAACTGTTTTTT. Translated: CATSDSGPGAGIEKLFF.

This clonotype was recorded once. This chain connects TRBV7-2 to TRBJ2-3, with 9 bases identical to TRBD1. Germline V gene sequence: CDR1 SGHTA, CDR2 FQGNSA. The CDR3 has 15 residues. V was clipped by 1 base and J by 4 bases; unmatched bases: 3. DNA for the CDR3: TGTGCCAGCAGCTTAGTGGGACAGGGTGCAGATACGCAGTATTTT. This encodes CASSLVGQGADTQYF.

This clonotype was seen only once. The chain employs TRBV7-2 and TRBJ2-4; TRBD2 matches at 7 bases. The germline CDR1 and CDR2 sequences are SGHTA and FQGNSA. V dropped 6 bases and J dropped 8; count of bases not matched to a gene: 7. The CDR3 consists of 13 residues. The CDR3 is CASSLGTMDIQYF. The CDR3 nucleotides read TGTGCCAGCAGTCTTGGGACTATGGACATTCAGTACTTC.

The rearrangement links TRBV3-1 to TRBJ2-3; possibly TRBD1 for D (6 bases). The CDR3 is 15 amino acids. V dropped 1 base and J dropped 1 base, with 9 bases sitting between them. From germline, CDR1 is LGHDT and CDR2 YNNKEL (reference sequence). The CDR3 region is CASSQGAGGTDTQYF. For the CDR3, the DNA is TGTGCCAGCAGCCAAGGCGCAGGGGGCACAGATACGCAGTATTTT.

The chain links TRBV10-3 to TRBJ1-1, with 7 bases matching TRBD1. V gave up 7 bases and J gave up 0 bases; unmatched junction bases: 2. CDR1 ENHRY and CDR2 SYGVKD come from the germline V gene. This CDR3 contains 13 residues. The CDR3, as DNA: TGTGCCATCATGGGACAGTTGAACACTGAAGCTTTCTTT. Amino acids: CAIMGQLNTEAFF.

The chain links TRBV12-3 or TRBV12-4 to TRBJ2-1; perhaps TRBD2 as D (6 bases). V was shortened by 4 bases and J by 0 bases, with 16 bases between the two germline ends. This CDR3 has 17 residues. The CDR3 is CASSSWGGIGSYNEQFF. Here the CDR3 DNA reads TGTGCCAGCAGTTCTTGGGGCGGGATCGGCTCCTACAATGAGCAGTTCTTC.

The rearrangement links TRBV20-1 to TRBJ1-5; weak D call: TRBD1 (6 bases). The V and J ends lost 0 bases and 1 base respectively, with 22 bases between them. CDR1 and CDR2 from the germline V gene are DFQATT and SNEGSKA (reference sequence). This CDR3 spans 19 amino acids. CDR3 sequence (DNA): TGCAGTGCTAGAGAAGCTACAGGAACTTCGGACAGAAGCAATCAGCCCCAGCATTTT. Protein: CSAREATGTSDRSNQPQHF.

This clonotype was recorded at least ten times. V and J are TRBV5-1 and TRBJ1-1; no clear D. Germline CDR1 is SGHRS and CDR2 is YFSETQ. The CDR3 contains 11 residues. V was cut by 0 bases and J by 7 bases, with 4 bases left in between. For the CDR3, the DNA is TGCGCCAGCAGCTTGGACCATGAAGCTTTCTTT. This sequence encodes CASSLDHEAFF.

This rearrangement joins TRBV5-1 to TRBJ1-1; D ambiguous. The CDR3 length is 16 residues. Trimming removed 2 bases at V and 0 bases at J, with 14 bases between. The germline CDR1 and CDR2 sequences are SGHRS and YFSETQ. CDR3 coding DNA: TGCGCCAGCAGCTTAAACCTCGGAAATCTGAACACTGAAGCTTTCTTT. Translation gives CASSLNLGNLNTEAFF. The full variable domain, completed using reference TRBV5-1 and TRBJ1-1, is KAGVTQTPRYLIKTRGQQVTLSCSPISGHRSVSWYQQTPGQGLQFLFEYFSETQRNKGNFPGRFSGRQFSNSRSEMNVSTLELGDSALYLCASSLNLGNLNTEAFFGQGTRLTVV.

In this sample, this clonotype turned up a few times. This rearrangement joins TRBV12-5 to TRBJ2-1, with no clear D. The CDR3 length is 13 residues. The V gene lost 2 bases and the J gene lost 3 bases, with 5 bases spanning the gap. CDR1 is LGHNT and CDR2 is FRNRAP in the germline V gene. CDR3 DNA sequence: TGTGCTAGTGGTTTGTCGAACTACAATGAGCAGTTCTTC. Amino acid sequence: CASGLSNYNEQFF.

The chain couples TRBV6-5 to TRBJ2-1, with 7 positions matching TRBD2. This CDR3 has 15 amino acids. J lost 7 bases, V lost 2 bases, and 8 bases had no gene match. Per the germline V gene, CDR1 is MNHEY and CDR2 is SVGAGI. CDR3 sequence reads: CASSYATSPINEQFF. The CDR3 DNA reads TGTGCCAGCAGTTACGCGACTAGCCCGATTAATGAGCAGTTCTTC.

The gene calls are TRBV18 and TRBJ2-2, with no clear D. CDR3 length: 15 amino acids. Trimming removed 1 base from V and 0 bases from J, with 6 bases in between. The germline CDR1 and CDR2 sequences are KGHSH and LQKENI. CDR3 residues: CASSPQTTNTGELFF. Here the CDR3 DNA reads TGTGCCAGCTCACCACAGACGACGAACACCGGGGAGCTGTTTTTT.

J is TRBJ2-3 and V is TRBV10-3, with 10 nucleotides matching TRBD2. The CDR3 is 15 amino acids. Germline CDR1 ENHRY, CDR2 SYGVKD. J lost 2 bases, V lost 9 bases, and 8 bases had no gene match. DNA for the CDR3: TGTGCCATTACATCGACTAGCGGGCCCACAGATACGCAGTATTTT. Residues: CAITSTSGPTDTQYF.

This clonotype has only a few counts. The chain couples TRBV5-6 to TRBJ1-2, with D possibly being TRBD1 (5 bases). Germline CDR1 SGHDT, CDR2 YYEEEE. V lost 1 base to trimming and J lost 2 bases, with 12 bases between them. This CDR3 has 15 residues. The CDR3 here is CASSLMGTQNYGYTF. CDR3 coding DNA: TGTGCCAGCAGCTTGATGGGGACCCAAAACTATGGCTACACCTTC.

The rearrangement joins TRBV28 to TRBJ2-5; unclear D gene. V was pared by 6 bases and J by 1 base, with 12 bases between. The CDR3 contains 14 residues. Germline lookup yields CDR1 MDHEN and CDR2 SYDVKM. The CDR3 sequence: CASSPLRPQETQYF. The CDR3, as DNA: TGTGCCAGCAGCCCCCTACGGCCCCAAGAGACCCAGTACTTC.

J is TRBJ2-5 and V is TRBV20-1; TRBD1 matches 9 bases. Germline CDR1 DFQATT, CDR2 SNEGSKA (reference sequence). This CDR3 contains 15 residues. V shed 0 bases, J shed 5 bases, and the junction held 7 bases outside the gene matches. CDR3 region: CSAREGGQGVETQYF. The CDR3 bases are TGCAGTGCTAGAGAGGGGGGACAGGGAGTCGAGACCCAGTACTTC.